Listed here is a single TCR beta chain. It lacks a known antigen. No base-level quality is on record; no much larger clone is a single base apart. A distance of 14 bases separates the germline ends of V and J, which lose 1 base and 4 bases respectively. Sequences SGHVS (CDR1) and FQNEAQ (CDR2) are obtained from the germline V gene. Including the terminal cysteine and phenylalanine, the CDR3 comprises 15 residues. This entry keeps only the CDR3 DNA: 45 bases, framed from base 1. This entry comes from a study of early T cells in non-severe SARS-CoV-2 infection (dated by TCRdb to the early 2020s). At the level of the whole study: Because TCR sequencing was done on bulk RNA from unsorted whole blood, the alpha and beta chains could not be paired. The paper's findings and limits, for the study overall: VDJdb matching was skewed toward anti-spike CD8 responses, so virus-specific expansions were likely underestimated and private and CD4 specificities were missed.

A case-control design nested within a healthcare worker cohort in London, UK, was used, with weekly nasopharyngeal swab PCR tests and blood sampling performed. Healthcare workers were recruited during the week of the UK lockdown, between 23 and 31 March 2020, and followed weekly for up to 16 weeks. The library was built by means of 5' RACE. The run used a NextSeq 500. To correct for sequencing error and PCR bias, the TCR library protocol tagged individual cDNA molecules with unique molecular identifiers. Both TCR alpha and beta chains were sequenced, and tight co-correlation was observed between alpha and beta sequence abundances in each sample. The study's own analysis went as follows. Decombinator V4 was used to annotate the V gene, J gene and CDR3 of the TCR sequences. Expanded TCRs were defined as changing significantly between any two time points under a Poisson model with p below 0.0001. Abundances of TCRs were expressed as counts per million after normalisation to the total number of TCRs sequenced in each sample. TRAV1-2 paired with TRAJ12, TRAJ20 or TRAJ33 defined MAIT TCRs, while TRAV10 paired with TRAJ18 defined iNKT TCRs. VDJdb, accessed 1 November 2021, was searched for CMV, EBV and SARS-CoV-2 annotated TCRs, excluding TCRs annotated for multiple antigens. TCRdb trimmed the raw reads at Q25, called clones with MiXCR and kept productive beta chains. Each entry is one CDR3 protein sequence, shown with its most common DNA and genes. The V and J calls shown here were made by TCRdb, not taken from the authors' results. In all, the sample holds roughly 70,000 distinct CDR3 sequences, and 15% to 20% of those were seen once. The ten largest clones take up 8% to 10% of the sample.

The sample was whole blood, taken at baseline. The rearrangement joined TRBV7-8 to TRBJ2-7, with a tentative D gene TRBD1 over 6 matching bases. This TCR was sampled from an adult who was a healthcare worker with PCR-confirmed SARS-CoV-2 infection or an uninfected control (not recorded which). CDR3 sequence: CASSLVQGERYEQYF. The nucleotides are TGTGCCAGCAGCTTAGTACAGGGCGAAAGGTACGAGCAGTACTTC.